These T cell receptor beta chains were read from a single sample in a study of CD8+ T cells in alopecia areata. Assay: immunoSEQ multiplex PCR; the TCRdb copy retains only in-frame clones and omits some. This table has around 270,000 clones, 58% appearing once. The starting material was CD4+ T cells sorted from blood, obtained at week 24, from a patient treated with tofacitinib. The receptors shown here come from a human donor with alopecia areata. Each CDR3 is given without its conserved first and last residue. Clone size is shown for a subset of rows, as once, few, many or a class of expanded clone.

v_gene	j_gene	abundance	CDR3aa
TRBV28	TRBJ2-1	.	ASSWDPRPREQF
TRBV7-9	TRBJ2-5	.	ASSFRQGFFRETQY
TRBV30	TRBJ1-3	.	AWSQAGGNTIY
TRBV14	TRBJ2-7	few	ASSQDRVSEQY
TRBV29-1	TRBJ2-3	.	SVEFPGGRGDTQY
TRBV4-1	TRBJ1-5	.	ASSQDRMVPHQPQH
TRBV7-8	TRBJ1-6	once	ASSLAGGSNSPLH
TRBV5-1	TRBJ2-1	.	ASSLGLAGPHGEF
TRBV5-1	TRBJ2-1	.	ASSLGQGAPNEQF
TRBV6-5	TRBJ2-2	.	ATSEDTGELF
TRBV5-1	TRBJ2-5	.	ASRELGAYDETQY
TRBV6-5	TRBJ2-3	.	ASSPRGRFTDTQY
TRBV28	.	few	ASSPPGQGNYEQY
TRBV6-5	TRBJ1-5	.	ASSFDSANQPQH
TRBV28	TRBJ2-7	.	ASSLSSPREQY
TRBV30	TRBJ2-5	.	AWERDSLQETQY
TRBV7-6	TRBJ2-5	.	ASSLQQQETQY
TRBV7-2	TRBJ2-3	.	ASSLDRARAQY
TRBV4-3	TRBJ2-1	.	ASSQAGGGSYNEQF
TRBV6-5	TRBJ1-2	once	ASSDRDYGYT
TRBV28	TRBJ2-3	.	ASSLSRRGTDTQY
TRBV5-1	TRBJ2-1	few	ASSKTSGEYNEQF
TRBV30	TRBJ1-6	.	AWSVDRSSPLH
TRBV7-2	TRBJ1-5	few	ASSLEVVDTQH
TRBV2	TRBJ2-7	.	ASSEGPPSAYEQY
TRBV10-3	TRBJ2-3	.	AISESGLDSSNTQY
TRBV4-2	TRBJ2-7	.	ASSQEGGILYEQY
TRBV5-4	TRBJ2-1	.	ASSWGTSGEISYNEQF
TRBV4-1	TRBJ1-2	.	ASSQDQQGAYGYT
TRBV30	TRBJ2-1	.	AWRGTRYNEQF
TRBV5-6	TRBJ2-3	.	ASSQGLGVTDTQY
TRBV29-1	TRBJ1-1	.	SVAGATEAF
TRBV29-1	TRBJ2-2	.	SVSAGGTGELF
TRBV28	TRBJ1-2	.	ASSGRYGYT
TRBV7-9	TRBJ2-5	once	ASSFGTSGVETQY
TRBV2	TRBJ1-5	.	ASSRGTDSNQPQH
TRBV28	TRBJ1-4	.	ASRGDRGEKLF
TRBV2	TRBJ2-1	.	ASSLGTSGVNEQF
TRBV30	TRBJ1-5	.	ALGAWSNQPQH
TRBV19	TRBJ2-3	.	ASKADRGPDTQY
TRBV29-1	TRBJ2-3	.	SVAPGAGDTQY
TRBV5-5	TRBJ2-7	.	ASSHPVGEQY
TRBV30	TRBJ2-1	.	ACRVTGRSEQF